This TCR beta chain appears in the sequencing data of a study of CD8+ T cells in alopecia areata. Comment on this clone: What it recognizes is unknown.

Sequencing templates came from extracted RNA that was reverse transcribed into cDNA. Profiled with immunoSEQ multiplex PCR; TCRdb holds only in-frame clones, not every one. The sample shows 55,000 to 65,000 clones, roughly two fifths of them seen only once. Collected material from alopecia areata patients comprised lesional scalp punch biopsies and peripheral blood. Study-level points and caveats: Relative to mice, TCR sharing across patients was less clear, a difference possibly HLA-related.

The sequence was obtained from a human donor with alopecia areata. Sequenced material: NKG2D-low CD8+ T cells sorted from blood.

CDR3 protein: CASSFGERGYTF. The CDR3 DNA follows: TGTGCCAGCAGCTTCGGGGAGCGTGGCTACACCTTC. This chain joins TRBV7-9 and TRBJ1-2; D gene ambiguous. The germline V and J ends were trimmed by 3 bases and 7 bases, with 9 bases remaining between them. The germline CDR1 and CDR2 sequences are SEHNR and FQNEAQ (reference sequence). The CDR3 has 12 residues.